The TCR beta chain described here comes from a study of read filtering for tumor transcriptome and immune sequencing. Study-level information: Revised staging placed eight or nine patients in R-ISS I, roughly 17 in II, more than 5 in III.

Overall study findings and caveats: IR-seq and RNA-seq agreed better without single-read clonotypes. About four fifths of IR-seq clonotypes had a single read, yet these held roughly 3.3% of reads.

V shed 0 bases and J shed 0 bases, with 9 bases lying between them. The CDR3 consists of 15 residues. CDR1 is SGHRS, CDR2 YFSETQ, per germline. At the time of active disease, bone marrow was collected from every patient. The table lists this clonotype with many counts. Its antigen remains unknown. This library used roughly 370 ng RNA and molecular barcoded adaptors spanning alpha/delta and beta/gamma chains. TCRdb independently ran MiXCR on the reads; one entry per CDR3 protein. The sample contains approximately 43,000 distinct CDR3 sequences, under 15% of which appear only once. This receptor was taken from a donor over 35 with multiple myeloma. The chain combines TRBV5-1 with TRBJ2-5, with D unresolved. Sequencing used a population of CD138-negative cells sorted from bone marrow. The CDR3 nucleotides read TGCGCCAGCAGCTTGGGTCGTCACAACCAAGAGACCCAGTACTTC. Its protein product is CASSLGRHNQETQYF.